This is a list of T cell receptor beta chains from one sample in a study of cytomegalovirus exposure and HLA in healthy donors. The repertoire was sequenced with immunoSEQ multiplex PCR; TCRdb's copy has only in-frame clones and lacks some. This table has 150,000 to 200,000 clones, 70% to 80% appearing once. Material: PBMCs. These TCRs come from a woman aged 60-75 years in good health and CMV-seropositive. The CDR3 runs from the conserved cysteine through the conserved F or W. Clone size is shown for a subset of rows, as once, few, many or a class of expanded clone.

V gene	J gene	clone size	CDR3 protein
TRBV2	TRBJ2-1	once	CASSEWTSGGNNEQFF
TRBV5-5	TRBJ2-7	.	CASSLMDRGTYEQYF
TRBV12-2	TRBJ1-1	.	CASRPSWSGALSEAFF
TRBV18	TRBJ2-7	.	CASSPPTSAGYEQYF
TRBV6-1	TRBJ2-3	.	CASSEGGGTGGVGTQYF
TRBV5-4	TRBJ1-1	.	CASSSKTTGLPEAFF
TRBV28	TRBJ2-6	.	CASGQEGSGANVLTF
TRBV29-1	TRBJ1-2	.	CSVISGPSGYTF
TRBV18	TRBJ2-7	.	CASSLGQGASHYEQYF
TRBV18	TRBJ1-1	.	CASSRDLYRGRPTEAFF
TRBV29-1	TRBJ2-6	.	CSVGRGEGGTGGTGANVLTF
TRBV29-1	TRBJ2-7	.	CSVLKLSGRAYEQYF
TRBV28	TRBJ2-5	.	CASSFSGGAETQYF
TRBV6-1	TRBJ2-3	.	CASSVSQGSVTDTQYF
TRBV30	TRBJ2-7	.	CAWMRTGASYEQYF
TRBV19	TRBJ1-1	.	CAASDRPNTEAFF
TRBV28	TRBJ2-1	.	CASSWAGTGGPNEQFF
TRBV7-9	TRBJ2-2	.	CASSLDRTNTGELFF
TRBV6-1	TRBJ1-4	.	CASSERWTSSTNEKLFF
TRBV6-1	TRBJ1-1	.	CASRAGTGNTEAFF
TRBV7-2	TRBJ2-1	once	CASSLGPREQFF
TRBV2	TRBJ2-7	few	CASSEAGTATYEQYF
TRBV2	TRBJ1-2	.	CASSDGTGAFLKNYGYTF
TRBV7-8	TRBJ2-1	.	CASSLAGPHNEQFF
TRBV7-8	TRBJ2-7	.	CASSLAALENYEQYF
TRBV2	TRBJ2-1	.	CASSARGTSGGDEQFF
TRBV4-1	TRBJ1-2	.	CASSQNDRSYGYTF
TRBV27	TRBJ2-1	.	CASTQGSQSTYNEQFF
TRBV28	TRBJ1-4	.	CASSRGWGDEKLFF
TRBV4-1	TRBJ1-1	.	CASSQEGVGNTEAFF
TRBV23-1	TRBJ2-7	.	CASRLWTGISYEQYF
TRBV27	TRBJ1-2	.	CASSLTGAYGYTF
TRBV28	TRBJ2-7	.	CASSLDRDSSYEQYF
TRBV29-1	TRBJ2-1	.	CSTRGSSYNEQFF
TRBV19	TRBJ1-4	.	CASSRDRGEKLFF
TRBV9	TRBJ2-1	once	CASSVGAAGGYEQFF